This TCR beta chain was retrieved from a study of shared clonotypes between healthy human individuals. Study background: CD4 naive and memory got three plates each, CD8 naive two, CD8 memory one.

Using immunoSEQ multiplex PCR, the repertoire was profiled, and TCRdb retains in-frame clones only, with some absent. The sample yields 2 million to 3 million clones, just over 90% seen once. Notes on the study in general: Non-shared clonotypes were found to have lower generation probabilities than the clonotypes that were shared by all four of the sorted-subset donors. Larger estimated richness was generally recorded for naive subsets relative to memory subsets. An anticipated effect of sequencing depth on clonotype sharing among donors was recognized.

The CDR3 sequence is 13 residues long. Trimming took off 2 bases at V and 2 bases at J, with 7 bases between the two ends. Per the germline V gene, CDR1 is ENHRY and CDR2 is SYGVKD. Points on this clone: Its antigen is unknown.

This TCR was recovered from a man between 18 and 29 years old in good health. The chain uses TRBV10-3 and TRBJ2-7, with D unresolved. Source material: naive CD4+ T cells sorted from blood. Regarding subset: CD45RA+ positively selected. In DNA, the CDR3 is TGTGCCATCAGTGAGACAGCCCCCTACGAGCAGTACTTC. The encoded protein is CAISETAPYEQYF.